One and the same sample provided the 25 T cell receptor beta chains below, sequenced in a study of blood T cell repertoires in COVID-19. Data came from immunoSEQ multiplex PCR; TCRdb stores just in-frame clones and leaves some out. The sample contains more than 80,000 clones, about three quarters of which appear only once. The sequencing sample was made of peripheral blood. All receptors come from a woman of 80 years or more with active or convalescent COVID-19.

The J gene is TRBJ2-7, the V gene TRBV5-5; a weak D match, TRBD1 (6 bases). CDR1 is SGHKS, CDR2 YYEKEE, per germline (reference sequence). This CDR3 contains 15 residues. V lost 4 bases, J lost 9 bases, and 23 bases lay in between. CDR3 residues: CASSPLEGDYSRQYF. The CDR3 DNA follows: TGTGCCAGCAGCCCACTTGAGGGGGATTACAGCAGGCAGTACTTC.

The chain combines TRBV12-3 or TRBV12-4 with TRBJ2-1; no reliable D call. The length of the CDR3 is 12 residues. V was pared by 5 bases and J by 5 bases, with 7 bases between. This chain's CDR3 is CASSISDNEQFF. CDR3 bases: TGTGCCAGCAGTATCAGCGACAATGAGCAGTTCTTC.

This chain uses TRBV19 with TRBJ1-5, with a possible D match to TRBD1 (6 bases). This CDR3 is 15 amino acids long. Germline-derived CDR1 and CDR2 are LNHDA and SQIVND (reference sequence). With 5 bases removed from V and 0 bases from J, the gap between germline ends came to 11 bases. The CDR3 loop is CASSPRTDSNQPQHF. In DNA, the CDR3 is TGTGCCAGTAGTCCACGGACAGATAGCAATCAGCCCCAGCATTTT.

This clone was seen more than once but under ten times. V is TRBV5-1 and J is TRBJ2-2; 7 bases are a match to TRBD1. Per the germline V gene, CDR1 is SGHRS and CDR2 is YFSETQ. The CDR3 loop spans 16 amino acids. The J segment lost 1 base and the V segment lost 4 bases, leaving 7 bases of the junction unmatched. This CDR3 reads CASSSSGTVNTGELFF. Here the CDR3 DNA reads TGCGCCAGCAGCAGTTCCGGGACAGTGAACACCGGGGAGCTGTTTTTT. The variable domain in full, with the rest retrieved from reference TRBV5-1 and TRBJ2-2, is KAGVTQTPRYLIKTRGQQVTLSCSPISGHRSVSWYQQTPGQGLQFLFEYFSETQRNKGNFPGRFSGRQFSNSRSEMNVSTLELGDSALYLCASSSSGTVNTGELFFGEGSRLTVL.

The rearrangement links TRBV30 to TRBJ2-5; D not resolved. The V gene lost 0 bases and the J gene lost 3 bases, with 5 bases spanning the gap. The CDR3 has 12 residues. Germline V gene sequence: CDR1 GTSNPN, CDR2 SVGIG (reference sequence). The CDR3 DNA is TGTGCCTGGAGTGTAACAGAAGAGACCCAGTACTTC. This gives the protein CAWSVTEETQYF. The variable domain in full, completed from reference TRBV30 and TRBJ2-5, reads SQTIHQWPATLVQPVGSPLSLECTVEGTSNPNLYWYRQAAGRGLQLLFYSVGIGQISSEVPQNLSASRPQDRQFILSSKKLLLSDSGFYLCAWSVTEETQYFGPGTRLLVL.

V is TRBV28 and J is TRBJ1-2; D unresolved. V was clipped by 2 bases and J by 4 bases, with 11 bases between them. The CDR3 has 14 amino acids. The germline V gene has CDR1 MDHEN and CDR2 SYDVKM. CDR3 region: CASSLIGRIYGYTF. The CDR3 DNA sequence: TGTGCCAGCAGTTTAATCGGCAGGATCTATGGCTACACCTTC.

The V call is TRBV7-9, the J call TRBJ1-1, with D possibly matching TRBD1 (5 bases). Trimming cost V 5 bases and J 6 bases, with 16 bases left between them. The CDR3 spans 14 residues. Germline V gene lookup returns CDR1 SEHNR and CDR2 FQNEAQ (reference sequence). The CDR3 DNA follows: TGTGCCAGCAGCACAGGACGGTTGGGGCCTGAAGCTTTCTTT. The encoded protein is CASSTGRLGPEAFF.

On this clone itself: Germline and junction disagree at one end, which may indicate a read error. The chain has TRBV19 and TRBJ1-1; 9 nucleotides agree with TRBD1. There are 14 residues in the CDR3. Germline V gene lookup returns CDR1 LNHDA and CDR2 SQIVND (reference sequence). This CDR3 reads CASTIQGAGTEAFF. The CDR3 DNA sequence: TGTGCCAGTACTATACAGGGGGCAGGAACTGAAGCTTTCTTT.

The chain links TRBV24-1 to TRBJ1-1, with D possibly TRBD1 on 5 matching bases. This CDR3 is built from 12 residues. The V gene lost 4 bases and the J gene lost 9 bases, with 11 bases spanning the gap. CDR1 is KGHDR, CDR2 SFDVKD, per germline. CDR3 DNA: TGTGCCACCAGTGACTGGAGACAGAAAGCTTTCTTT. Translated: CATSDWRQKAFF.

This chain uses TRBV30 with TRBJ1-4, with D maybe TRBD1 (5 bases). The length of the CDR3 is 12 residues. Trimming took 5 bases from V and 8 from J, leaving 12 bases between them. Germline CDR1 and CDR2: GTSNPN and SVGIG (reference sequence). The chain's CDR3 is CAWEQGDEKLFF. The CDR3 nucleotides read TGTGCCTGGGAGCAGGGTGACGAAAAACTGTTTTTT.

The chain links TRBV27 to TRBJ1-6; no reliable D call. With 6 bases removed from V and 6 bases from J, the gap between germline ends came to 9 bases. This CDR3 has 13 amino acids. Germline CDR1 reads MNHEY; CDR2 reads SMNVEV (reference sequence). As DNA, the CDR3 is TGTGCCAGCAGCTATACCCCTAATTCACCCCTCCACTTT. Its protein is CASSYTPNSPLHF.

The chain employs TRBV5-1 and TRBJ2-7, with 8 bases aligning to TRBD2. This CDR3 spans 16 amino acids. Trimming removed 4 bases from V and 5 bases from J; junction bases left unmatched: 14. The germline V gene encodes CDR1 SGHRS and CDR2 YFSETQ. The DNA for the CDR3 is TGCGCCAGCAGCCGCTCGAACCGGGAGGGGGGGAACGAGCAGTACTTC. Amino acids: CASSRSNREGGNEQYF.

This clone appeared a few times. The chain links TRBV7-2 to TRBJ1-5; D not certain. Trimming took 1 base from V and 2 from J, leaving 12 bases between them. The CDR3 contains 16 residues. Germline values: CDR1 SGHTA, CDR2 FQGNSA. The CDR3 DNA reads as TGTGCCAGCAGCTTAGGAGGAGGCATGGGCAATCAGCCCCAGCATTTT. Protein product: CASSLGGGMGNQPQHF.

This sequence joins TRBV5-5 and TRBJ1-5, with 10 bases identical to TRBD1. V dropped 0 bases and J dropped 8; count of bases not matched to a gene: 5. The CDR3 spans 15 residues. The V gene's germline CDR1 is SGHKS and CDR2 YYEKEE (reference sequence). CDR3 in DNA: TGTGCCAGCAGCTTGGGACAGGGGGCTTTGAAGCCCCAGCATTTT. Amino acid sequence: CASSLGQGALKPQHF.

The chain employs TRBV3-1 (or the pseudogene TRBV3-2) and TRBJ2-5; D not resolved. CDR1 LGHDT and CDR2 YNNKEL come from the germline V gene (reference sequence). This CDR3 is 15 amino acids long. The V end lost 3 bases, the J end lost 2 bases, and 13 bases lay between the germline ends. The CDR3 sequence: CASSHARQVQETQYF. DNA of the CDR3: TGTGCCAGCAGCCATGCCCGGCAGGTTCAAGAGACCCAGTACTTC.

The genes are TRBV10-2 and TRBJ2-7; 10 bases agree with TRBD1. The CDR3 extends over 15 amino acids. Germline-derived CDR1 and CDR2 are WSHSY and SAAADI. Trimming took 4 bases from V and 1 from J; bases not matched to a gene: 4. The CDR3 nucleotides read TGCGCCAGCAGTGTCCCGGGACAGGGGTCCTACGAGCAGTACTTC. Its protein product is CASSVPGQGSYEQYF.

The chain uses TRBV7-8 and TRBJ2-2; TRBD1 agrees at 9 bases. CDR1 and CDR2 from the germline V gene are SGHVS and FQNEAQ. The CDR3 loop spans 18 amino acids. The trim removed 4 bases at V and 3 bases at J, leaving 12 bases unmatched. CDR3 in amino acids: CASSSTQGQGRYTGELFF. The CDR3 region has the DNA TGTGCCAGCAGCTCCACCCAAGGACAGGGGCGGTACACCGGGGAGCTGTTTTTT.

The chain joins TRBV4-2 to TRBJ2-3, with D maybe TRBD2 (7 bases). Germline lookup yields CDR1 LGHNA and CDR2 YNFKEQ. The CDR3 runs to 20 residues. The germline V and J ends were trimmed by 4 bases and 0 bases, with 26 bases remaining between them. CDR3: CASSLEVGGGIPQSTDTQYF. CDR3 nucleotide sequence: TGTGCCAGCAGCCTAGAGGTGGGAGGGGGGATCCCTCAGAGCACAGATACGCAGTATTTT.

This chain uses TRBV5-1 with TRBJ1-6, with D possibly matching TRBD1 (6 bases). CDR1 SGHRS and CDR2 YFSETQ come from the germline V gene. The CDR3 runs 13 residues. Trimming removed 5 bases from V and 6 bases from J, with 9 bases in between. The CDR3 DNA reads as TGCGCCAGCAGTCAGGACAGTAATTCACCCCTCCACTTT. Translated, it gives CASSQDSNSPLHF.

This clone showed up many times. The rearrangement uses TRBV5-6 and TRBJ1-6, with TRBD1 matching 8 bases. This CDR3 is 14 amino acids long. The junction had 9 bases not matched to a gene; V was cut back by 6 bases and J by 10 bases. Germline V lookup: CDR1 SGHDT, CDR2 YYEEEE. The CDR3 DNA follows: TGTGCCAGCACATTAAGGACAGGGAGGTCACCCCTCCACTTT. This encodes CASTLRTGRSPLHF. The whole variable domain, filled in from reference TRBV5-6 and TRBJ1-6, reads DAGVTQSPTHLIKTRGQQVTLRCSPKSGHDTVSWYQQALGQGPQFIFQYYEEEERQRGNFPDRFSGHQFPNYSSELNVNALLLGDSALYLCASTLRTGRSPLHFGNGTRLTVT.

J is TRBJ2-7 and V is TRBV6-5, with 7 bases aligning to TRBD1. Trimming took 7 bases from V and 5 from J; bases not matched to a gene: 11. The CDR3 loop spans 14 amino acids. Looked up from germline, CDR1 is MNHEY and CDR2 is SVGAGI. CDR3 protein: CASKVEVQGNEQYF. The CDR3 DNA reads TGTGCCAGCAAAGTAGAGGTACAGGGGAACGAGCAGTACTTC.

The chain combines TRBV4-3 with TRBJ1-2; 7 bases are a match to TRBD1. The germline V gene encodes CDR1 LGHNA and CDR2 YSLEER. This CDR3 spans 14 amino acids. V shed 0 bases and J 10 bases; nucleotides not matched to a gene: 8. CDR3 in DNA: TGCGCCAGCAGCCAAGATCTGGGACAGAATCTCTACACCTTC. As protein: CASSQDLGQNLYTF.

This clone was seen only a few times. This chain joins TRBV11-2 and TRBJ1-1; 7 bases map to TRBD1. V lost 5 bases, J lost 5 bases, and 8 bases stayed unmatched. The germline CDR1 and CDR2 sequences are SGHAT and FQNNGV. This CDR3 has 14 residues. The CDR3: CASSIDRVRTEAFF. The CDR3 bases are TGTGCCAGCAGCATCGACAGGGTGCGGACTGAAGCTTTCTTT.

This clone was seen more than once but under ten times. The V and J genes are TRBV10-3 and TRBJ1-1, with 7 bases matching TRBD1. Germline V gene sequence: CDR1 ENHRY, CDR2 SYGVKD. V shed 6 bases, J shed 1 base, and the junction held 5 bases outside the gene matches. The CDR3 runs to 14 residues. CDR3 sequence: CAIRGQTRNTEAFF. The CDR3 region has the DNA TGTGCCATCAGGGGACAGACGAGGAACACTGAAGCTTTCTTT.

This clone appeared a few times. The rearrangement joins TRBV5-1 to TRBJ2-3; the D gene is possibly TRBD1 (5 bases). The V end was cut by 4 bases, the J end by 3 bases, with 12 bases between. The germline V gene encodes CDR1 SGHRS and CDR2 YFSETQ. There are 14 residues in the CDR3. CDR3 protein: CASSQLTDTDTQYF. As DNA, the CDR3 is TGCGCCAGCAGCCAGCTGACAGATACAGATACGCAGTATTTT.